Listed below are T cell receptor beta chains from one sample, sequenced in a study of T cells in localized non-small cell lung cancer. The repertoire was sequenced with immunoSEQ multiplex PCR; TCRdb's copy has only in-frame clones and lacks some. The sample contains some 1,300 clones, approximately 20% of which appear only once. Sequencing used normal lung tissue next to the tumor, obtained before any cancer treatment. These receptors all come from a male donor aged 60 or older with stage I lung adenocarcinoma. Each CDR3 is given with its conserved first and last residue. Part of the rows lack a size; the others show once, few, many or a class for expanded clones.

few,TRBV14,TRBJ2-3,CASSQGRQGGADTQYF
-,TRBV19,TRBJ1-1,CASSRGRDNTEAFF
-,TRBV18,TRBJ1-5,CASSPNRGNQPQHF
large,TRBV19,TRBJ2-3,CASSTPGADTQYF
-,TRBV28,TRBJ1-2,CASSLSRGEGYTF
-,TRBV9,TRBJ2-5,CASSPVGGWETQYF
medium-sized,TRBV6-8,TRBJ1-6,CASSYSTATSSYNSPLHF
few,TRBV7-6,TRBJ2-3,CASSPGAVRTDTQYF
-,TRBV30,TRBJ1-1,CAWRKDRGTEAFF
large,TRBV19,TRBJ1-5,CASSAQGGVGQPQHF
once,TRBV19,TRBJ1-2,CASSIDLGRVNYGYTF
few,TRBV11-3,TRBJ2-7,CASSRDAGGVSYEQYF
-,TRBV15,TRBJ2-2,CATSDDKRGPTGELFF
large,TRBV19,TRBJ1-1,CASTPGAGLNTEAFF
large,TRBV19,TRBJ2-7,CASSAGTTSVYEQYF
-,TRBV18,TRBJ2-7,CASSFNGPSYEQYF
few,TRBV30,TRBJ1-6,CAWRRGSLNSPLHF
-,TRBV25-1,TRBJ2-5,CASSRIAGAGAAQYF
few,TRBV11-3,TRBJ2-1,CASSLTSGGFYNEQFF
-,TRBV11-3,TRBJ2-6,CASSLGPRGGNNVLTF
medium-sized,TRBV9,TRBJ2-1,CASSVAGGGYNEQFF
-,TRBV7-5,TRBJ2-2,CASMTKDREYTGELFF
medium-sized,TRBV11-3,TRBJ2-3,CASSLGTITDTQYF
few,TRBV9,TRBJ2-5,CASSAQGYQETQYF
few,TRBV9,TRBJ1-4,CASSTTGGFNEKLFF
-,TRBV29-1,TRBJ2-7,CSVEIQVPSYEQYF
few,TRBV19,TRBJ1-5,CASSIWRINQPQHF
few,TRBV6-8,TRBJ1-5,CASSPLVEEPQHF
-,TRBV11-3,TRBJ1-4,CASSRAGTGDEKLFF
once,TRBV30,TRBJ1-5,CAWSGQGDQPQHF
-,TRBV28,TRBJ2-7,CASSSQTGTREQYF
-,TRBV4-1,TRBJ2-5,CASRRRSQETQYF
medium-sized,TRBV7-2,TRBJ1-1,CASSPRFQEEAFF
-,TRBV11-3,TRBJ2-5,CASSSSQGLGETQYF
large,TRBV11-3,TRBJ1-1,CASSQGDRDTEAFF
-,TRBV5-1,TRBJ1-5,CASSFTQGATYQPQHF
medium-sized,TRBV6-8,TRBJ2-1,CASSAREGNEQFF
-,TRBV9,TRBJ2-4,CASSVVADSAKNIQYF
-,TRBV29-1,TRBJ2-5,CSVAHSGGRGETQYF
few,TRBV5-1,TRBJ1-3,CASSSSRQVAGNTIYF
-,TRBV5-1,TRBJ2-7,CASSPTGTGFGEQYF
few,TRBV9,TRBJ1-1,CASSEFVGTEAFF
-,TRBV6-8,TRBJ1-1,CAIREKQRNTEAFF
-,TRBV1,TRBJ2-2,CASSQDLSAGAANTGELFF
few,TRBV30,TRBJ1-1,CAWEGYWGTEAFF
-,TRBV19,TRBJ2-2,CASRNAGLAGGNTGELFF
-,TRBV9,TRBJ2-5,CASSPRGRETPQETQYF
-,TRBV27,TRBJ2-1,CATSDPTGTPLEEQFF
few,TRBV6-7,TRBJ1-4,CASRHGRVGGF
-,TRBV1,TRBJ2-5,CASSPSPQGAGETQYF
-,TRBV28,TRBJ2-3,CASSLGEPADTQYF
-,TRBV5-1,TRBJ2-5,CASSFSRGQETQYF
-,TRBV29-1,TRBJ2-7,CSVVGQGGNEQYF
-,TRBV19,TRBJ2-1,CASSITGTGGNNEQFF
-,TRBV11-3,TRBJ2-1,CASSLAGGLNEQFF
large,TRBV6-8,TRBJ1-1,CASSYGRGYTEAFF
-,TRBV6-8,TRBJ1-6,CASSYPRPSPLHF
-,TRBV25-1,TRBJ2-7,CASSPTVGREGEQYF
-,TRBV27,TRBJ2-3,CASSRSTDTQYF
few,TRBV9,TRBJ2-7,CASNLGPGPSYEQYF